Below, one T cell receptor (beta chain) is given with its context. The data originate from a study of blood T cell repertoires in COVID-19. Study background: The United States, Italy and Spain provided the acute and convalescent COVID-19 samples. PBMCs, B-cell-depleted T cells, or T cells provided the cDNA or gDNA that made up the material.

The CDR3 covers 14 residues. V was pared by 1 base and J by 4 bases, with 0 bases of the junction left unmatched. The germline gives CDR1 SNHLY, CDR2 FYNNEI. Per the authors' pipeline: By means of reference gene primer amplification, nucleated cell counts were estimated. Sequenced by immunoSEQ multiplex PCR; TCRdb stores in-frame clones only, minus some. From that table come the V and J calls and clone size; the DNA was used to work out D and trimming. The sample yields around 200,000 clones, roughly 90% seen once. This TCR came from a man between 65 and 80 years old with active or convalescent COVID-19. Sequences were obtained from peripheral blood. The chain employs TRBV2 and TRBJ2-7, with 11 nucleotides matching TRBD2. The CDR3 sequence is CASSEGTSGYEQYF. CDR3 nucleotide sequence: TGTGCCAGCAGTGAAGGGACTAGCGGGTACGAGCAGTACTTC.